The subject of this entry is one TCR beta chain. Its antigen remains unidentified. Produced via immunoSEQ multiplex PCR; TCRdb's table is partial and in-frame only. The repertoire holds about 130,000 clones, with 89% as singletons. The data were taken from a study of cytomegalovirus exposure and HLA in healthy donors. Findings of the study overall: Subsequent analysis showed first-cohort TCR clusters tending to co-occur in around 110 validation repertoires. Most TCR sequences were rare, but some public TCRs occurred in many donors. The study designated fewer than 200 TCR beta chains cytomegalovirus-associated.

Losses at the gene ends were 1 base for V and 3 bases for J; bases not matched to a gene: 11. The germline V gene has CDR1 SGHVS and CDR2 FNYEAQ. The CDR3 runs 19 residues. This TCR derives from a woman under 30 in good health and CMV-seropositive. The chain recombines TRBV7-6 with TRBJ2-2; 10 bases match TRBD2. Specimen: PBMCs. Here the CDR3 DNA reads TGTGCCAGCAGCTTAGGACCGACATACAGCGGGGGGGACACCGGGGAGCTGTTTTTT. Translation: CASSLGPTYSGGDTGELFF.